The T cell receptor (beta chain) described here comes from a study of cytomegalovirus exposure and HLA in healthy donors. Primers included in the PCR were 60 Vbeta and 13 Jbeta primers. Profiled with immunoSEQ multiplex PCR; TCRdb holds only in-frame clones, not every one. Here the sample spans 180,000 or so clones, 78% being singletons. Study-level points and caveats: In a later analysis, specific HLA alleles were associated with 15,000 to 20,000 TCR beta sequences at a 0.05 false discovery rate. It was likely that a cluster of highly shared sequence variants was a sequencing artifact. A later analysis reportedly identified an Asian-associated ancestry cluster as carrying fewer N-insertions than the approximately 670-donor mean. CMV serostatus was the sole immune exposure information available.

Worth noting for this clone: Its antigen is still unknown.

This clonotype originated in a female donor in good health and CMV-seronegative. The sequenced material came from PBMCs.

In DNA form, the CDR3 reads TGTGCCAGCAGTTCCCCGACAGGGACCTACGAGCAGTACTTC. Protein sequence: CASSSPTGTYEQYF. The gene calls are TRBV28 and TRBJ2-7, with 7 positions matching TRBD1. Germline CDR1 is MDHEN and CDR2 is SYDVKM. The CDR3 covers 14 residues. V lost 4 bases to trimming and J lost 2 bases; unmatched junction nucleotides: 5.